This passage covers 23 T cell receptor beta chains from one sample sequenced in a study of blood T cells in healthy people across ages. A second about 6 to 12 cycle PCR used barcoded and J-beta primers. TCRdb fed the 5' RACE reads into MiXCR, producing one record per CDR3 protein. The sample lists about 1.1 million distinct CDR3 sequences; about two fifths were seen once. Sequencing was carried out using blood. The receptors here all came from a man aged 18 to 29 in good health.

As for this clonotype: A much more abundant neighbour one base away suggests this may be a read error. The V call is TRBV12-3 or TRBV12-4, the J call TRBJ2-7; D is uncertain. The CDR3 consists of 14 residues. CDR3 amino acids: CASSFGSNTYGQYF. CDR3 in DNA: TGTGCCAGCAGTTTTGGCAGCAACACCTACGGGCAGTACTTC.

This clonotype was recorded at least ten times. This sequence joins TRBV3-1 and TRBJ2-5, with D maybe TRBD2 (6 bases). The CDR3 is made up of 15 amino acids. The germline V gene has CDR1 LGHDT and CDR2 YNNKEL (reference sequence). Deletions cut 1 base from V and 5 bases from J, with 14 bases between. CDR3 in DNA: TGTGCCAGCAGCCAAGCTGCGACTAGAGGGGAGACCCAGTACTTC. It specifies CASSQAATRGETQYF.

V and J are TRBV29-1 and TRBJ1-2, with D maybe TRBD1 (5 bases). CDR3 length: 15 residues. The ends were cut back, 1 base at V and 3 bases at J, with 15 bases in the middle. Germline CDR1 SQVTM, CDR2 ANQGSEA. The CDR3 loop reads CSVEAWEQADYGYTF. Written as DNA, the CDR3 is TGCAGCGTTGAAGCCTGGGAACAGGCCGACTATGGCTACACCTTC. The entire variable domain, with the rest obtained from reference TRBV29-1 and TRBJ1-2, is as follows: SAVISQKPSRDICQRGTSLTIQCQVDSQVTMMFWYRQQPGQSLTLIATANQGSEATYESGFVIDKFPISRPNLTFSTLTVSNMSPEDSSIYLCSVEAWEQADYGYTFGSGTRLTVV.

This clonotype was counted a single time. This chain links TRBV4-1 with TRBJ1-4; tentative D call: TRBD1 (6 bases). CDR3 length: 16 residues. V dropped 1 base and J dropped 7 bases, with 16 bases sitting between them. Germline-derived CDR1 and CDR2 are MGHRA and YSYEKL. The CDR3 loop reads CASSQGGLSASEKLFF. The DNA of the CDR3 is TGCGCCAGCAGCCAAGGGGGGCTCTCGGCGAGTGAAAAACTGTTTTTT.

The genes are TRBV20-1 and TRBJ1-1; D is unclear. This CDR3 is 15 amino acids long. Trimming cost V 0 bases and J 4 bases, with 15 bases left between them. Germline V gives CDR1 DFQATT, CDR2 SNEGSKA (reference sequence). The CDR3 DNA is TGCAGTGCTAGAGATCAAAAGTCCGCGGGCACTGAAGCTTTCTTT. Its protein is CSARDQKSAGTEAFF.

CDR3 DNA sequence: TGCAGTGCCGCCGCGGATAAACCGATAGAGACCCAGTACTTC. This translates into CSAAADKPIETQYF. The chain couples TRBV20-1 to TRBJ2-5; D is undetermined. V was cut by 6 bases and J by 4 bases, with 18 bases left in between. Germline V gene sequence: CDR1 DFQATT, CDR2 SNEGSKA (reference sequence). CDR3 length: 14 amino acids.

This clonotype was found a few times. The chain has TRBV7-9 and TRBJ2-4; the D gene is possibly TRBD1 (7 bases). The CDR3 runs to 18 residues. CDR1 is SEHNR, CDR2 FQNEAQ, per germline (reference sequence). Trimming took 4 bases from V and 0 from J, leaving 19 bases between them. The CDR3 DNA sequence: TGTGCCAGCAGCTCCCGATTAGGGGGGACAGTAGCCAAAAACATTCAGTACTTC. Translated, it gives CASSSRLGGTVAKNIQYF.

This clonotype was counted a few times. The CDR3 region has the DNA TGTGCCAGTTCTCATAGTTCCGGGTCCGTCAGGGATACGCAGTATTTT. It translates to CASSHSSGSVRDTQYF. V is TRBV12-3 or TRBV12-4 and J is TRBJ2-3, with D uncertain. This CDR3 region has 16 residues. V dropped 9 bases and J dropped 6 bases, with 25 bases sitting between them.

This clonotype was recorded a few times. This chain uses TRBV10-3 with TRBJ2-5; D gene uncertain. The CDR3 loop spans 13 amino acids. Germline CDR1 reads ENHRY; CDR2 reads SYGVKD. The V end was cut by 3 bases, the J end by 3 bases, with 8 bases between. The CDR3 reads CAISDEAKETQYF. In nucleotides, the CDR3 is TGTGCCATCAGTGACGAGGCTAAAGAGACCCAGTACTTC.

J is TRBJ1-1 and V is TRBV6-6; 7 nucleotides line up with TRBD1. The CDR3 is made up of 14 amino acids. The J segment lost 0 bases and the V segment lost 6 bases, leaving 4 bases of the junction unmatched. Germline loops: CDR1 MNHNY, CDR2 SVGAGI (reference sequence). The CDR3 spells CASRQGLLNTEAFF. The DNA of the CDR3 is TGTGCCAGCAGACAGGGGCTACTGAACACTGAAGCTTTCTTT.

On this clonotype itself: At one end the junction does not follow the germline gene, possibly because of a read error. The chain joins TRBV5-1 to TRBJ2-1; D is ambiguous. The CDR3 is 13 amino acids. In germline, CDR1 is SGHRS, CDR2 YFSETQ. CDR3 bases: TGCGCCGGCAGCCCCACTGGGAACAATGAGCAGTTCTTC. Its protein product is CAGSPTGNNEQFF. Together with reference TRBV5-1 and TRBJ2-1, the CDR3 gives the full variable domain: KAGVTQTPRYLIKTRGQQVTLSCSPISGHRSVSWYQQTPGQGLQFLFEYFSETQRNKGNFPGRFSGRQFSNSRSEMNVSTLELGDSALYLCAGSPTGNNEQFFGPGTRLTVL.

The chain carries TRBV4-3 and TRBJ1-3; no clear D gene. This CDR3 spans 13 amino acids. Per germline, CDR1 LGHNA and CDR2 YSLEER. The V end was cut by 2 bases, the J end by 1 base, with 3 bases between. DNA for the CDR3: TGCGCCAGCAGCCAAATTTCTGGAAACACCATATATTTT. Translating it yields CASSQISGNTIYF.

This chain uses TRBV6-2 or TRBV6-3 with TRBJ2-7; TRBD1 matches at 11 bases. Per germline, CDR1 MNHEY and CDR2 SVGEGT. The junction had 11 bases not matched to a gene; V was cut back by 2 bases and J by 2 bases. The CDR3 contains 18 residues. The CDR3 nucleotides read TGTGCCAGCAGTTACCCAACAAGGACAGGGGGCATGACCTACGAGCAGTACTTC. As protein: CASSYPTRTGGMTYEQYF.

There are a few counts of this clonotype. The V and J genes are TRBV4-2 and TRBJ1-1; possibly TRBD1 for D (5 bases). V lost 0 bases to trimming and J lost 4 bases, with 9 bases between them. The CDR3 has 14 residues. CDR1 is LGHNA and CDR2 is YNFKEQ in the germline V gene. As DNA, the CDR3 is TGTGCCAGCAGCCAAGAGGGTGGGGGCACTGAAGCTTTCTTT. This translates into CASSQEGGGTEAFF.

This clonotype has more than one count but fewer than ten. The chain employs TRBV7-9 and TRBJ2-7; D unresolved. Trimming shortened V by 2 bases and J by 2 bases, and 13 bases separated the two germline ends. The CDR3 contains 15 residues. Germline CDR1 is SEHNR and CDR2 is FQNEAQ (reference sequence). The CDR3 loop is CASSLRAPVTYEQYF. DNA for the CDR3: TGTGCCAGCAGCTTAAGGGCCCCGGTGACCTACGAGCAGTACTTC. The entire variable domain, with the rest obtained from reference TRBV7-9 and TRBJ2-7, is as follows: DTGVSQNPRHKITKRGQNVTFRCDPISEHNRLYWYRQTLGQGPEFLTYFQNEAQLEKSRLLSDRFSAERPKGSFSTLEIQRTEQGDSAMYLCASSLRAPVTYEQYFGPGTRLTVT.

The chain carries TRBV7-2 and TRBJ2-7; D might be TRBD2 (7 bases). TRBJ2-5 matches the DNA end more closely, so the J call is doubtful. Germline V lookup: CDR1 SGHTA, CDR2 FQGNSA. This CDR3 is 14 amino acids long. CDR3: CASNTGGGAETQYF. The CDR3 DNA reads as TGTGCCAGCAACACTGGGGGGGGCGCTGAGACCCAGTACTTC.

CDR3 sequence: CASSLLESYEQYF. For the CDR3, the DNA is TGTGCCAGCAGCTTACTTGAAAGCTACGAGCAGTACTTC. The chain carries TRBV7-8 and TRBJ2-7; D is undetermined. This CDR3 spans 13 amino acids. V gave up 2 bases and J gave up 3 bases, with 8 bases separating them. From germline, CDR1 is SGHVS and CDR2 FQNEAQ.

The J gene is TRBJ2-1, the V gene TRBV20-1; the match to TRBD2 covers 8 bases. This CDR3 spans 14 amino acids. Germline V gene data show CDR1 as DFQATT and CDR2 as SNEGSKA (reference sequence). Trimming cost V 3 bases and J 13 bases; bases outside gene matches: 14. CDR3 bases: TGCAGTGCTAGGGCCACTAGCGGTAAAGAGACCCAGTTCTTC. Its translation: CSARATSGKETQFF.

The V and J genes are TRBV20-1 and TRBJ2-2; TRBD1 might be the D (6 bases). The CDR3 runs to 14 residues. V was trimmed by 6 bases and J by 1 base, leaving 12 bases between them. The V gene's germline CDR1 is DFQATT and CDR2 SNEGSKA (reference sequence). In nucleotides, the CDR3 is TGCAGTGCGCCTAAACAGGGGAACACCGGGGAGCTGTTTTTT. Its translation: CSAPKQGNTGELFF.

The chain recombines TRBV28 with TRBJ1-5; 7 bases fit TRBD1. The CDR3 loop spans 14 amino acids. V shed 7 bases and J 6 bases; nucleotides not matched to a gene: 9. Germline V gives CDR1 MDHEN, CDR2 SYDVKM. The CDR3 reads CASKQQGQTQPQHF. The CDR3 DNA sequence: TGTGCCAGCAAACAACAGGGGCAGACTCAGCCCCAGCATTTT.

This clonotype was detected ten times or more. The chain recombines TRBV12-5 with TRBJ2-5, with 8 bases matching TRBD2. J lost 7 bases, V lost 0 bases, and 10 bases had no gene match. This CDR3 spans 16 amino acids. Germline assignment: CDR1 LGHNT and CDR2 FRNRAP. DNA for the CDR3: TGTGCTAGTGGTTTGGTACATGGTAGCGGGGTGGGGACCCAGTACTTC. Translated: CASGLVHGSGVGTQYF. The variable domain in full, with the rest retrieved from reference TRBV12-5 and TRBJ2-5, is DARVTQTPRHKVTEMGQEVTMRCQPILGHNTVFWYRQTMMQGLELLAYFRNRAPLDDSGMPKDRFSAEMPDATLATLKIQPSEPRDSAVYFCASGLVHGSGVGTQYFGPGTRLLVL.

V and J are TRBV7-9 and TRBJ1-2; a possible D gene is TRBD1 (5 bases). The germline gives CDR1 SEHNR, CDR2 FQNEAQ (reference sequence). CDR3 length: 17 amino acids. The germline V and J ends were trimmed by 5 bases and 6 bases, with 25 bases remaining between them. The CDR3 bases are TGTGCCAGCAGCGCCTTAAGGACAAGGGATGTGTTCGATGGCTACACCTTC. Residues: CASSALRTRDVFDGYTF. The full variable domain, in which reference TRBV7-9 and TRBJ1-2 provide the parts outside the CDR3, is DTGVSQNPRHKITKRGQNVTFRCDPISEHNRLYWYRQTLGQGPEFLTYFQNEAQLEKSRLLSDRFSAERPKGSFSTLEIQRTEQGDSAMYLCASSALRTRDVFDGYTFGSGTRLTVV.

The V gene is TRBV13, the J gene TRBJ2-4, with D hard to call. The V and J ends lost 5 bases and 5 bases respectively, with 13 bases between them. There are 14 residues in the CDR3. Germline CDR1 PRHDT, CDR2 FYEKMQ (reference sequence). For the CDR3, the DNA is TGTGCCAGCAGCACCAGGTTCCGGGAAAACATTCAGTACTTC. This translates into CASSTRFRENIQYF.